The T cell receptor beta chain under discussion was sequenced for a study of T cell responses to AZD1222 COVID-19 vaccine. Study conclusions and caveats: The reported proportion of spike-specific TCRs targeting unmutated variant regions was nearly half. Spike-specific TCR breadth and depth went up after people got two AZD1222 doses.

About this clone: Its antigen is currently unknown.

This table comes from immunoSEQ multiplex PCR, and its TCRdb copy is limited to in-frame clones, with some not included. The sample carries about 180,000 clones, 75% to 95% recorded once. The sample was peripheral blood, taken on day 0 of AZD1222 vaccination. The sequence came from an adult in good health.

The CDR3 is CASGGGYNEQFF. The CDR3 DNA reads as TGCGCCAGCGGCGGGGGGTACAATGAGCAGTTCTTC. The V call is TRBV10-2, the J call TRBJ2-1, with 8 bases aligning to TRBD2. Per the germline V gene, CDR1 is WSHSY and CDR2 is SAAADI. V gave up 8 bases and J gave up 4 bases; unmatched junction bases: 1. The CDR3 is made up of 12 amino acids.